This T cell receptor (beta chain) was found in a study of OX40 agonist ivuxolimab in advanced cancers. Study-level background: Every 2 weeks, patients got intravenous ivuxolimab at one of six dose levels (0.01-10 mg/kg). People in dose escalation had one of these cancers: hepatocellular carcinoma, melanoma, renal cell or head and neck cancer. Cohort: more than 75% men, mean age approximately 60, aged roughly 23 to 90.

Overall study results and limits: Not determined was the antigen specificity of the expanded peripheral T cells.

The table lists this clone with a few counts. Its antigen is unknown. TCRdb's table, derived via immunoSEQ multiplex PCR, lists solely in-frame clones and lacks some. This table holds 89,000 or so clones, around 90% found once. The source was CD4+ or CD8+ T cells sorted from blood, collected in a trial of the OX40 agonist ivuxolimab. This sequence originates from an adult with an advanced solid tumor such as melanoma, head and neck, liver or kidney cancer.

The CDR3 bases are TGTGCCAGCAGTTTCGCCCTCGGGACTAGCGGGGGGATAGCCAAAAACATTCAGTACTTC. Its protein is CASSFALGTSGGIAKNIQYF. V is TRBV28 and J is TRBJ2-4, with 15 bases that match TRBD2. CDR1 MDHEN and CDR2 SYDVKM come from the germline V gene. The trim removed 3 bases at V and 0 bases at J, leaving 9 bases unmatched. This CDR3 region has 20 residues.